The TCR beta chain under discussion was sequenced for a study of blood T cell repertoires in COVID-19. Looking at the study overall: Spain, Italy and the United States supplied samples that represented acute and convalescent COVID-19.

Participants spanned ages about 18 to 100 years and resided in roughly 22 US areas. The CDR3 totals 13 residues. The ends were cut back, 3 bases at V and 4 bases at J, with 8 bases in the middle. From germline, CDR1 is SGDLS and CDR2 YYNGEE. Measured with immunoSEQ multiplex PCR; TCRdb has only the in-frame clones, and not every one. Seen here are 220,000 or so clones, about 82% observed once, and the top ten hold 2% to 2.5%. The source of this sequence is a woman between 45 and 65 years old who had recovered from COVID-19. This sequence joins TRBV9 and TRBJ2-1; perhaps TRBD1 as D (5 bases). Sequences were obtained from PBMCs or T cells enriched from blood (not recorded which). CDR3 nucleotides: TGTGCCAGCAGCGGAAGACAGTACAATGAGCAGTTCTTC. Amino acid sequence: CASSGRQYNEQFF.